Each of the 21 T cell receptor beta chains below was sequenced from the same sample in a study of regulatory T cells in long-lasting Graves disease (dated by TCRdb to about 2021). The library was made by multiplex PCR. The sequencer was an Illumina HiSeq 4000. TCR beta libraries were built with iRepertoire HTBI primers and Arm-PCR amplification of CDR3 regions. The public reads were reprocessed in TCRdb via fastp at Q25 and MiXCR, keeping in-frame beta chains. All rows with the same CDR3 protein become a single entry with the most common DNA and genes. The sample records under 450,000 distinct CDR3 sequences, roughly 24% of which are singletons. 25% to 35% of the sample is in the top ten clones. The time point label here, explained by the study, means: persistent/refractory GD, antithyroid drugs over 5 years with positive TRAb. RNA was extracted from PBMCs in TRIzol for both TCR sequencing and RNA sequencing.

This sample comprised peripheral blood mononuclear cells (PBMCs), obtained when the disease was refractory, from a patient treated with antithyroid drugs. These receptors all come from a woman aged 35 to 49 with Graves disease. Donor details come from another sample of the same person, matched by shared clones.

V usage is TRBV20-1 and J usage is TRBJ2-7, with D possibly being TRBD1 or TRBD2 (5 bases each). The CDR3 sequence is 13 residues long. Germline CDR1 DFQATT, CDR2 SNEGSKA (reference sequence). The CDR3 loop reads CRSGTRINYEQYF. CDR3 sequence (DNA): TGCAGATCCGGGACCCGAATAAACTACGAGCAGTACTTC.

The chain carries TRBV28 and TRBJ2-3; D not certain. With 5 bases removed from V and 14 bases from J, the gap between germline ends came to 17 bases. The CDR3 has 12 residues. Germline V gives CDR1 MDHEN, CDR2 SYDVKM. The CDR3 sequence: CASSTGYSGRYF. The CDR3 nucleotides read TGTGCCAGCAGTACGGGTTACTCCGGGCGGTATTTT.

Details on this clonotype: As the CDR3 is not closed by the conserved phenylalanine or tryptophan, this likely results from a read error. The CDR3 bases are TGTGCCAGCAGCCCGGGTAGACAGGGGGCTTCCACTGAAGCTTTCCTT. Amino acids: CASSPGRQGASTEAFL. The chain carries TRBV5-6 and TRBJ1-1, with 10 nucleotides matching TRBD1. Trimming took 4 bases from V and 4 from J; bases not matched to a gene: 10. This CDR3 region has 16 residues. In germline, CDR1 is SGHDT, CDR2 YYEEEE.

This clonotype was detected only a few times. This sequence joins TRBV7-9 and TRBJ2-2, with 12 bases lining up with TRBD2. Trimming at V came to 2 bases and at J to 0 bases, leaving 4 bases not matched to a gene. CDR3 length: 18 residues. The germline CDR1 and CDR2 sequences are SEHNR and FQNEAQ (reference sequence). The CDR3 spells CASSLKPSGRANTGELFF. For the CDR3, the DNA is TGTGCCAGCAGCTTAAAGCCTAGCGGGAGGGCGAACACCGGGGAGCTGTTTTTT. The complete variable domain, with remaining parts taken from reference TRBV7-9 and TRBJ2-2, reads DTGVSQNPRHKITKRGQNVTFRCDPISEHNRLYWYRQTLGQGPEFLTYFQNEAQLEKSRLLSDRFSAERPKGSFSTLEIQRTEQGDSAMYLCASSLKPSGRANTGELFFGEGSRLTVL.

With regard to this clonotype: With a far larger clone one base away, a read error is the likely cause. The conserved closing phenylalanine or tryptophan is absent in this CDR3, likely reflecting a read error. The chain recombines TRBV6-2 or TRBV6-3 with TRBJ1-4, with 7 positions matching TRBD1. CDR3 size: 15 residues. V lost 5 bases and J lost 2; bases outside the gene matches: 5. Germline assignment: CDR1 MNHEY and CDR2 SVGEGT. For the CDR3, the DNA is TGTGCCAGCAGTAGACAGGGTCGCACTAATGAAAAACTGTTTTTG. Protein sequence: CASSRQGRTNEKLFL.

This clonotype appeared a few times. CDR3 loop: CASSLRRASGRITTDTQYF. The CDR3 bases are TGTGCCAGCAGCTTAAGGCGGGCTAGCGGGAGGATAACCACAGATACGCAGTATTTT. This chain joins TRBV11-2 and TRBJ2-3; 11 bases fit TRBD2. V shed 2 bases, J shed 2 bases, and the junction held 12 bases outside the gene matches. CDR1 is SGHAT and CDR2 is FQNNGV in the germline V gene. The CDR3 is made up of 19 amino acids. Variable domain in full (rest from reference TRBV11-2 and TRBJ2-3): EAGVAQSPRYKIIEKRQSVAFWCNPISGHATLYWYQQILGQGPKLLIQFQNNGVVDDSQLPKDRFSAERLKGVDSTLKIQPAKLEDSAVYLCASSLRRASGRITTDTQYFGPGTRLTVL.

The chain employs TRBV5-1 and TRBJ1-6; 8 nucleotides align to TRBD1. Germline V lookup: CDR1 SGHRS, CDR2 YFSETQ. V lost 1 base to trimming and J lost 7 bases; unmatched junction nucleotides: 1. There are 14 residues in the CDR3. CDR3 loop: CASSLPGGNSPLHF. The CDR3 DNA follows: TGCGCCAGCAGCTTGCCAGGGGGCAATTCACCCCTCCACTTT.

This clonotype came up a few times. The gene calls are TRBV5-6 and TRBJ1-1; the D is unclear. There are 13 residues in the CDR3. Germline-derived CDR1 and CDR2 are SGHDT and YYEEEE. With 3 bases removed from V and 6 bases from J, the gap between germline ends came to 12 bases. The CDR3: CASSSDEASEAFF. As DNA, the CDR3 is TGTGCCAGCAGCTCCGATGAGGCCTCTGAAGCTTTCTTT.

This clonotype has just a few counts. V and J are TRBV5-1 and TRBJ1-5, with 8 bases fitting TRBD1. From germline, CDR1 is SGHRS and CDR2 YFSETQ. Trimming cost V 4 bases and J 6 bases; bases outside gene matches: 9. CDR3 size: 15 residues. This CDR3 reads CASSGSGGAGQPQHF. The CDR3 coding sequence is TGCGCCAGCAGCGGCTCAGGGGGCGCAGGTCAGCCCCAGCATTTT.

The chain has TRBV20-1 and TRBJ2-2; D unclear. Germline CDR1 is DFQATT and CDR2 is SNEGSKA (reference sequence). The CDR3 contains 13 residues. Trimming took 2 bases from V and 3 from J, leaving 7 bases between them. CDR3 DNA: TGCAGTGCTAGATCCAGCTACACCGGGGAGCTGTTTTTT. Its translation: CSARSSYTGELFF.

This clonotype was detected many times. The chain couples TRBV28 to TRBJ2-7; 7 bases agree with TRBD2. The V segment lost 2 bases and the J segment 0 bases; nucleotides outside the gene matches: 4. Germline V gives CDR1 MDHEN, CDR2 SYDVKM. The CDR3 consists of 15 residues. In DNA, the CDR3 is TGTGCCAGCAGTTTAGTAGCGGGTAGCTCCTACGAGCAGTACTTC. This encodes CASSLVAGSSYEQYF.

This rearrangement joins TRBV19 to TRBJ2-7; D uncertain. Trimming pared 5 bases from V and 5 bases from J, leaving 19 bases between. Germline CDR1 and CDR2: LNHDA and SQIVND (reference sequence). This CDR3 spans 15 amino acids. The CDR3, as DNA: TGTGCCAGTAGTGGTCGGGTCCTTACCTGGGACGAGCAGTACTTC. Translated: CASSGRVLTWDEQYF.

This chain uses TRBV28 with TRBJ2-3, with 11 bases lining up with TRBD2. This CDR3 contains 20 residues. Germline V gives CDR1 MDHEN, CDR2 SYDVKM. J gave up 2 bases and V 2 bases, and 15 bases lay outside the gene matches. The CDR3 coding sequence is TGTGCCAGCAGTTTACTAGCGGGAGGTCCCCCGAACCTCGTCACAGATACGCAGTATTTT. Amino acid sequence: CASSLLAGGPPNLVTDTQYF.

This clonotype was seen many times. V gene TRBV28 combines with J gene TRBJ2-7, with a tentative D call TRBD2 (6 bases). CDR1 and CDR2 (germline): MDHEN, SYDVKM. Trimming cost V 2 bases and J 0 bases, with 17 bases left between them. CDR3 length equals 17 residues. As DNA, the CDR3 is TGTGCCAGCAGTTTAATAGATGCGGGACTGAGCTCCTACGAGCAGTACTTC. This translates into CASSLIDAGLSSYEQYF.

This clonotype was observed at least ten times. V gene TRBV6-5 combines with J gene TRBJ1-5; D gene uncertain. Trimming took off 2 bases at V and 5 bases at J, with 7 bases between the two ends. Germline CDR1 is MNHEY and CDR2 is SVGAGI. The CDR3 contains 13 residues. The CDR3 spells CASSYRFDQPQHF. The CDR3 DNA reads as TGTGCCAGCAGTTACAGGTTCGATCAGCCCCAGCATTTT.

As to this clonotype: This clone may be a read error of a much larger clone one base away. The chain uses TRBV10-2 and TRBJ2-7, with D maybe TRBD1 (6 bases). Germline CDR1 and CDR2: WSHSY and SAAADI. The CDR3 covers 12 residues. The ends were cut back, 11 bases at V and 2 bases at J, with 13 bases in the middle. The CDR3 region has the DNA TGCGCCGCCTCTGACAGGCCCTACGAGCAGTACTTC. Protein sequence: CAASDRPYEQYF.

In this sample, this clonotype turned up many times. The chain links TRBV9 to TRBJ2-5; D is possibly TRBD2 (5 bases). There are 16 residues in the CDR3. The V gene lost 3 bases and the J gene lost 1 base, with 16 bases spanning the gap. Germline V CDR1 and CDR2: SGDLS, YYNGEE. The CDR3 region has the DNA TGTGCCAGCAGCGCAAATAGCGCAAGCTTCCAAGAGACCCAGTACTTC. This encodes CASSANSASFQETQYF.

This clonotype was recorded at least ten times. The gene calls are TRBV6-1 and TRBJ1-1; D is possibly TRBD1 (5 bases). The CDR3 extends over 14 amino acids. Looked up from germline, CDR1 is MNHNS and CDR2 is SASEGT. The V gene lost 3 bases and the J gene lost 5 bases, with 13 bases spanning the gap. CDR3 loop: CASSEPGLGTEAFF. In DNA, the CDR3 is TGTGCCAGCAGTGAGCCAGGGTTGGGGACTGAAGCTTTCTTT.

In its sample, this clonotype was seen a few times. This sequence joins TRBV9 and TRBJ2-7, with D unclear. The CDR3 consists of 13 residues. V was clipped by 2 bases and J by 5 bases, with 11 bases between them. Germline CDR1 and CDR2: SGDLS and YYNGEE. In nucleotides, the CDR3 is TGTGCCAGCAGCGTGGTCCATGGGGACGAGCAGTACTTC. Protein product: CASSVVHGDEQYF.

This clonotype appeared a few times. The CDR3 spells CASSQGRGAGRYEQYF. In DNA, the CDR3 is TGCGCCAGCAGCCAAGGTCGGGGGGCAGGGCGCTACGAGCAGTACTTC. The chain is built from TRBV4-1 and TRBJ2-7; maybe TRBD2 (7 bases). Looked up from germline, CDR1 is MGHRA and CDR2 is YSYEKL. V dropped 1 base and J dropped 3 bases, with 16 bases sitting between them. This CDR3 has 16 amino acids.

CDR3 DNA sequence: TGTGCCAGCAGAAGCGCTGGGGGAGAGACCCAGTACTTC. Translating it yields CASRSAGGETQYF. The chain couples TRBV14 to TRBJ2-5; D tentatively reads TRBD1 or TRBD2 (5 bases each). CDR3 size: 13 residues. Germline CDR1 SGHDN, CDR2 FVKESK. V dropped 6 bases and J dropped 4 bases, with 12 bases sitting between them.